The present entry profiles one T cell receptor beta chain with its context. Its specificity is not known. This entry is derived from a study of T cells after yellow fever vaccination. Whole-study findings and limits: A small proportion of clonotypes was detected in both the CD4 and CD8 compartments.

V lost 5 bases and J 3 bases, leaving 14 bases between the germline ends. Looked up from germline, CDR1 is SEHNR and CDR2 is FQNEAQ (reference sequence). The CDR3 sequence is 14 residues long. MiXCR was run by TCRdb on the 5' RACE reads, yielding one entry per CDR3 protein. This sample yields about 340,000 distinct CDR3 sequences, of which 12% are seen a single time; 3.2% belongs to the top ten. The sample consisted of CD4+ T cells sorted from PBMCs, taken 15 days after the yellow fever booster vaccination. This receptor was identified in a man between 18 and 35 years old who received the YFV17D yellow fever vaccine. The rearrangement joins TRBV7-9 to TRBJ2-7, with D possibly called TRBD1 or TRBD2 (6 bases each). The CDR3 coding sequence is TGTGCCAGCAGCGCGGGACACCAATTCTACGAGCAGTACTTC. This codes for CASSAGHQFYEQYF.